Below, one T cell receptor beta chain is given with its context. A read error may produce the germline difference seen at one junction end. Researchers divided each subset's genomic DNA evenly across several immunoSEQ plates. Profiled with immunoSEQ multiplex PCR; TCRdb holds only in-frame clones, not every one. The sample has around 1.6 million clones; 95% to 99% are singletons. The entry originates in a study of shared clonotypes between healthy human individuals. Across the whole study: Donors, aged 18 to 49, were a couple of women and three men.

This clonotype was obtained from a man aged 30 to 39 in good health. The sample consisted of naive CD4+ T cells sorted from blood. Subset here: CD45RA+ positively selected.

The CDR3 loop reads CAGRDRNYEQYF. The CDR3 bases are TGTGCCGGGAGAGACAGAAACTACGAGCAGTACTTC. The chain is built from TRBV30 and TRBJ2-5; D is possibly TRBD1 or TRBD2 (5 bases each). The end of the DNA is better explained by TRBJ2-7, so the J call may be wrong. Germline CDR1 and CDR2: GTSNPN and SVGIG (reference sequence). The CDR3 is 12 residues long.